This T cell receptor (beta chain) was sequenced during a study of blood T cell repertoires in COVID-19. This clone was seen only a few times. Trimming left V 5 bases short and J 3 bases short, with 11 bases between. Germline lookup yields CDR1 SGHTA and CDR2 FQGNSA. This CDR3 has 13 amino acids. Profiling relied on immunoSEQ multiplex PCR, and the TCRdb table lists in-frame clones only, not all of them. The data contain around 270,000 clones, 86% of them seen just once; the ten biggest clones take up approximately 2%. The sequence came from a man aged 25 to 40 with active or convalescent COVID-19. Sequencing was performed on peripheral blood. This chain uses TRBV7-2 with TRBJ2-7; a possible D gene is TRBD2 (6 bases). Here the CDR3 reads CASSGGFGYEQYF. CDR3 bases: TGTGCCAGCAGCGGGGGGTTCGGCTACGAGCAGTACTTC. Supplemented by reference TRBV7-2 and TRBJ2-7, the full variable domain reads GAGVSQSPSNKVTEKGKDVELRCDPISGHTALYWYRQSLGQGLEFLIYFQGNSAPDKSGLPSDRFSAERTGGSVSTLTIQRTQQEDSAVYLCASSGGFGYEQYFGPGTRLTVT.